The next 18 T cell receptor beta chains were all read from a single sample in a study of CD8+ T cells in alopecia areata. Extraction of RNA preceded its reverse transcription into cDNA, which served as the sequencing template. Using immunoSEQ multiplex PCR, the repertoire was profiled, and TCRdb retains in-frame clones only, with some absent. The profile shows about 190,000 clones, around three fifths of them singletons. Treatment reported: oral pan-JAK inhibitor, 5-10 mg twice daily. This specimen consisted of CD8+ T cells sorted from blood, obtained at week 24, from a patient treated with tofacitinib. These receptor sequences come from a human donor with alopecia areata.

The chain links TRBV4-1 to TRBJ2-3; TRBD1 matches 7 bases. V lost 0 bases and J lost 5; bases outside the gene matches: 5. CDR1 is MGHRA and CDR2 is YSYEKL in the germline V gene. The CDR3 spans 15 residues. The CDR3 sequence is CASSQDSTGLDTQYF. CDR3 bases: TGCGCCAGCAGCCAAGATTCGACAGGGTTAGATACGCAGTATTTT.

The rearrangement links TRBV9 to TRBJ2-1, with unresolved D. There are 12 residues in the CDR3. Germline assignment: CDR1 SGDLS and CDR2 YYNGEE. The ends were cut back, 0 bases at V and 8 bases at J, with 6 bases in the middle. CDR3 sequence (DNA): TGTGCCAGCAGCGTAGCTCCCGATGAGCAGTTCTTC. It codes for CASSVAPDEQFF. The whole variable domain, remainder taken from reference TRBV9 and TRBJ2-1, is DSGVTQTPKHLITATGQRVTLRCSPRSGDLSVYWYQQSLDQGLQFLIQYYNGEERAKGNILERFSAQQFPDLHSELNLSSLELGDSALYFCASSVAPDEQFFGPGTRLTVL.

The genes are TRBV27 and TRBJ1-1, with D maybe TRBD1 (6 bases). There are 13 residues in the CDR3. Trimming removed 3 bases at V and 4 bases at J, with 9 bases between. Per the germline V gene, CDR1 is MNHEY and CDR2 is SMNVEV (reference sequence). CDR3: CASSFQGSTEAFF. The CDR3 DNA sequence: TGTGCCAGCAGTTTCCAGGGGAGCACTGAAGCTTTCTTT.

The gene calls are TRBV29-1 and TRBJ2-1; TRBD1 agrees at 10 bases. V dropped 6 bases and J dropped 7; count of bases not matched to a gene: 9. CDR1 is SQVTM and CDR2 is ANQGSEA in the germline V gene. The CDR3 has 14 amino acids. CDR3 residues: CSVDPGQGWNEQFF. CDR3 nucleotides: TGCAGCGTCGACCCGGGACAGGGGTGGAATGAGCAGTTCTTC.

The rearrangement joins TRBV15 to TRBJ2-3; tentative D call: TRBD2 (7 bases). In germline, CDR1 is LNHNV, CDR2 YYDKDF (reference sequence). The CDR3 runs to 17 residues. Trimming shortened V by 3 bases and J by 0 bases, and 16 bases separated the two germline ends. CDR3 DNA sequence: TGTGCCACCAGCAGGGATGTCGGGGGGCTAAGCACAGATACGCAGTATTTT. It codes for CATSRDVGGLSTDTQYF.

This chain joins TRBV6-4 and TRBJ2-3; D is undetermined. With 3 bases removed from V and 2 bases from J, the gap between germline ends came to 6 bases. The V gene's germline CDR1 is MRHNA and CDR2 SNTAGT. This CDR3 has 13 residues. The CDR3 is CASSDHYTDTQYF. The DNA of the CDR3 is TGTGCCAGCAGTGATCACTACACAGATACGCAGTATTTT.

This clone was detected only a few times. The chain has TRBV13 and TRBJ2-5; 10 nucleotides line up with TRBD2. CDR1 and CDR2 (germline): PRHDT, FYEKMQ (reference sequence). V was clipped by 2 bases and J by 5 bases; unmatched bases: 14. This CDR3 has 18 amino acids. DNA for the CDR3: TGTGCCAGCAGCTTACCCCTTACTAGCGGGGTCGGGGAGGAGACCCAGTACTTC. This sequence encodes CASSLPLTSGVGEETQYF.

The chain is built from TRBV25-1 and TRBJ1-1; no reliable D call. The V end was cut by 8 bases, the J end by 4 bases, with 11 bases between. The length of the CDR3 is 12 residues. From germline, CDR1 is MGHDK and CDR2 SYGVNS. CDR3 coding DNA: TGTGCCAGCGTCGGGCGACGCACTGAAGCTTTCTTT. The encoded protein is CASVGRRTEAFF.

The chain uses TRBV27 and TRBJ1-5; D may be TRBD1 (6 bases). The CDR3 is 13 amino acids. Looked up from germline, CDR1 is MNHEY and CDR2 is SMNVEV (reference sequence). Deletions cut 8 bases from V and 7 bases from J, with 15 bases between. For the CDR3, the DNA is TGTGCCAGCGGGGGGGGGCCCGGGCAGCCCCAGCATTTT. Translation gives CASGGGPGQPQHF.

The rearrangement uses TRBV13 and TRBJ2-3; 9 nucleotides align to TRBD1. V trimming: 3 bases; J trimming: 3 bases; junction bases outside the gene matches: 7. Germline V gives CDR1 PRHDT, CDR2 FYEKMQ (reference sequence). This CDR3 region has 16 residues. The CDR3 DNA sequence: TGTGCCAGCAGCTTTACAGGGGGCTTAGGTACAGATACGCAGTATTTT. Translating gives CASSFTGGLGTDTQYF. Drawing the rest from reference TRBV13 and TRBJ2-3, the complete variable domain is AAGVIQSPRHLIKEKRETATLKCYPIPRHDTVYWYQQGPGQDPQFLISFYEKMQSDKGSIPDRFSAQQFSDYHSELNMSSLELGDSALYFCASSFTGGLGTDTQYFGPGTRLTVL.

The chain couples TRBV13 to TRBJ2-3; possible D gene TRBD2, 6 bases. V dropped 4 bases and J dropped 7 bases, with 21 bases sitting between them. The CDR3 loop spans 16 amino acids. Germline lookup yields CDR1 PRHDT and CDR2 FYEKMQ (reference sequence). DNA for the CDR3: TGTGCCAGCAGCTCTCCCTCGGGGGACCTTAGTAATACGCAGTATTTT. Protein product: CASSSPSGDLSNTQYF.

V gene TRBV15 combines with J gene TRBJ1-1; D is possibly TRBD1 (5 bases). Germline lookup yields CDR1 LNHNV and CDR2 YYDKDF (reference sequence). The V gene lost 6 bases and the J gene lost 0 bases, with 11 bases spanning the gap. The CDR3 totals 14 residues. In DNA, the CDR3 is TGTGCCACCAGTCCGGGACCGATGAACACTGAAGCTTTCTTT. This codes for CATSPGPMNTEAFF.

This clone was observed a handful of times. This chain links TRBV29-1 with TRBJ1-2; D gene uncertain. The V gene lost 3 bases and the J gene lost 8 bases, with 16 bases spanning the gap. The CDR3 is made up of 13 amino acids. CDR1 is SQVTM and CDR2 is ANQGSEA in the germline V gene. CDR3 protein: CSVEPDTLRGYTF. CDR3 nucleotide sequence: TGCAGCGTTGAGCCCGATACGCTAAGAGGCTACACCTTC.

CDR3 loop: CASSPREYEQYF. The CDR3 coding sequence is TGTGCCAGCAGCCCTCGAGAATACGAGCAGTACTTC. V and J are TRBV13 and TRBJ2-5; D not certain. The J call may be mistaken, given a closer DNA end match to TRBJ2-7. Per germline, CDR1 PRHDT and CDR2 FYEKMQ (reference sequence). The CDR3 runs to 12 residues.

The gene calls are TRBV13 and TRBJ1-6; no definite D call. This CDR3 has 16 residues. V was shortened by 5 bases and J by 8 bases, with 19 bases between the two germline ends. CDR1 is PRHDT, CDR2 FYEKMQ, per germline (reference sequence). The CDR3: CASSIQRRAVHSPLHF. The CDR3 DNA reads TGTGCCAGCAGCATTCAAAGGCGGGCAGTTCATTCACCCCTCCACTTT.

For this clone: This CDR3 is also generated by other DNA sequences in the sample. The chain is built from TRBV7-9 and TRBJ2-7, with D possibly being TRBD1 (7 bases). The germline gives CDR1 SEHNR, CDR2 FQNEAQ (reference sequence). This CDR3 region has 15 residues. The ends were cut back, 0 bases at V and 4 bases at J, with 13 bases in the middle. CDR3 protein: CASSLAQTGRYEQYF. DNA for the CDR3: TGTGCCAGCAGCTTAGCCCAGACAGGGAGGTACGAGCAGTACTTC.

J is TRBJ2-3 and V is TRBV13; TRBD2 might be the D (6 bases). Germline V lookup: CDR1 PRHDT, CDR2 FYEKMQ (reference sequence). V was pared by 0 bases and J by 2 bases, with 9 bases between. The CDR3 has 15 amino acids. For the CDR3, the DNA is TGTGCCAGCAGCTTAGGGCGGGGCCCCACAGATACGCAGTATTTT. Translation: CASSLGRGPTDTQYF.

The rearrangement joins TRBV7-9 to TRBJ1-1; D remains unclear. The germline CDR1 and CDR2 sequences are SEHNR and FQNEAQ (reference sequence). V was trimmed by 5 bases and J by 3 bases, leaving 16 bases between them. The CDR3 covers 15 residues. The CDR3, as DNA: TGTGCCAGCAGCCGCATGGGCGGCCGGGACACTGAAGCTTTCTTT. Translated, it gives CASSRMGGRDTEAFF.